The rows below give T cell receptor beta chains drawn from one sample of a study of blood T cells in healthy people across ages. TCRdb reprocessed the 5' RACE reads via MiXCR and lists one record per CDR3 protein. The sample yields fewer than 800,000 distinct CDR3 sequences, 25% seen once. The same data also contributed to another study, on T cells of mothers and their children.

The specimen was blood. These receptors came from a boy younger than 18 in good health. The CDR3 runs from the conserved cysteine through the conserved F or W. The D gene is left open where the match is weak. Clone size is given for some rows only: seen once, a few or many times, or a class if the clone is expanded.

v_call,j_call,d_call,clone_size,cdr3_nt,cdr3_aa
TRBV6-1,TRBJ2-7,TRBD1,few,TGTGCCAGCAGTGACCGATCGGGACAGGGATCCTACGAGCAGTACTTC,CASSDRSGQGSYEQYF
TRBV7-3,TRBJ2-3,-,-,TGTGCCAGCAGCTTCCTCCGGGGGGCTGGCACAGATACGCAGTATTTT,CASSFLRGAGTDTQYF
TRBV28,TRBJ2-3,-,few,TGTGCCAGCAGTTCCCGACAGTCTTTGATAGATACGCAGTATTTT,CASSSRQSLIDTQYF
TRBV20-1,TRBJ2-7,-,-,TGCAGTGCTAGCCACATAGCGGATCTATACCGGGAGCAGTACTTC,CSASHIADLYREQYF
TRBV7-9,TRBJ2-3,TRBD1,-,TGTGCCAGCAGCACGGGACAGGGTCAAGGTACGCAGTATTTT,CASSTGQGQGTQYF
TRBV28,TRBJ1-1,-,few,TGTGCCAGCAGTTTACGTCCGTGGGGTGAAGCTTTCTTT,CASSLRPWGEAFF
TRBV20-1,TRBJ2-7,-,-,TGCAGTGCTAGAGATCCCCGGGGGGCTAACGAGCAGTACTTC,CSARDPRGANEQYF
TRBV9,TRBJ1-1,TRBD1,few,TGTGCCAGCAGCGTAACGGGGACAGGTCCTATCGAAGCTTTCTTT,CASSVTGTGPIEAFF
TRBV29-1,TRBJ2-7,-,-,TGCAGCGCAACAGGGTCCCACTCCTACGAGCAGTACTTC,CSATGSHSYEQYF
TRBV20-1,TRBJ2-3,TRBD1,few,TGCAGTCCCGGACAGGGCACAGATACGCAGTATTTT,CSPGQGTDTQYF
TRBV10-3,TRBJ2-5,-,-,TGTGCCATCTCCCCAGGGAAAGAGACCCAGTACTTC,CAISPGKETQYF
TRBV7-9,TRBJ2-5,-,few,TGTGCCAGCAGCTGGATGAGAGGGGAGACCCAGTACTTC,CASSWMRGETQYF
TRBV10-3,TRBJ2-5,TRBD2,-,TGTGCCACCCAAGGCGGGGGGGAAGAGACCCAGTACTTC,CATQGGGEETQYF
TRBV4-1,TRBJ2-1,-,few,TGCGCCAGCAGCCATGGTAATAGGCGGGACAATGAGCAGTTCTTC,CASSHGNRRDNEQFF